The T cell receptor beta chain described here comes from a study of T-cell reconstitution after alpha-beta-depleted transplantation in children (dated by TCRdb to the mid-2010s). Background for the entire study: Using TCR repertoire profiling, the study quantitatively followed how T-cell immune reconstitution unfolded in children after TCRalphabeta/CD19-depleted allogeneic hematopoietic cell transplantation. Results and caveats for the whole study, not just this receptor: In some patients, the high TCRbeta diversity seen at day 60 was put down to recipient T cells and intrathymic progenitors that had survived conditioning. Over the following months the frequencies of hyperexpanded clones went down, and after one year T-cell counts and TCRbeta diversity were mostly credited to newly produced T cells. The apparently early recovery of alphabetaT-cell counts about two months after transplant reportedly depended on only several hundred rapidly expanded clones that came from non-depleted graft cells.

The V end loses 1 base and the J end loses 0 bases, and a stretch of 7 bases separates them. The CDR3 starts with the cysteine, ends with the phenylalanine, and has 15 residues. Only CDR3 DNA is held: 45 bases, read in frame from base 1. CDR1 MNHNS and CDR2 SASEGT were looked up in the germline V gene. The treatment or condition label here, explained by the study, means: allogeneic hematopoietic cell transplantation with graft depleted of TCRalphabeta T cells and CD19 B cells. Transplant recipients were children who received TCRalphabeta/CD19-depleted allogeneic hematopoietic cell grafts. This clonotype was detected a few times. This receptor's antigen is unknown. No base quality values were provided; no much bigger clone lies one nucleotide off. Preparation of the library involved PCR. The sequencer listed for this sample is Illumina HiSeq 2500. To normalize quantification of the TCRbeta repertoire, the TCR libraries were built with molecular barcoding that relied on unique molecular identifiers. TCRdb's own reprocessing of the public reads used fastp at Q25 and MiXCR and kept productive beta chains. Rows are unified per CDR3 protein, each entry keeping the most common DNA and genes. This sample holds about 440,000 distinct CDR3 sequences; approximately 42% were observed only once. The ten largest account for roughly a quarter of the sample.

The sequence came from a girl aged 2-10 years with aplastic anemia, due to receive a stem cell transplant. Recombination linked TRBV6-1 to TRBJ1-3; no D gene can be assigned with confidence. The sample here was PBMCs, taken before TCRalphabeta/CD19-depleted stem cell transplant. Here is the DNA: TGTGCCAGCAGTGAAGTTGTGAGCTCTGGAAACACCATATATTTT. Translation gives CASSEVVSSGNTIYF.